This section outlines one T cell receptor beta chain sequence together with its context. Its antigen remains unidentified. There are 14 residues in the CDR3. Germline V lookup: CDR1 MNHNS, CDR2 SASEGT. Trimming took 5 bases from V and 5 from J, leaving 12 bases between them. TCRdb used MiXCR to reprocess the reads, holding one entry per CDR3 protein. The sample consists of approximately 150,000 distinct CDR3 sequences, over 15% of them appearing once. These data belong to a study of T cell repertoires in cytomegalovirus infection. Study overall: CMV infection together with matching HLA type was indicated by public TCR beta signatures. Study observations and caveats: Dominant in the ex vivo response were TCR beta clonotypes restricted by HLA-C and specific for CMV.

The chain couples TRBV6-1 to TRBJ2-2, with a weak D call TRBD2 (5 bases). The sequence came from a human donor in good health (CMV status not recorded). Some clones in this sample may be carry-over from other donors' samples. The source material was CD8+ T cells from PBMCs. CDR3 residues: CASSPEVLTGELFF. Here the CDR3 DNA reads TGTGCCAGCAGTCCGGAGGTCTTAACCGGGGAGCTGTTTTTT.